Included here is one T cell receptor (beta chain) sequence, with context. Trimming cost V 4 bases and J 7 bases; bases outside gene matches: 6. Per the germline V gene, CDR1 is KGHSH and CDR2 is LQKENI. CDR3 length: 14 residues. Libraries were prepared by immunoSEQ multiplex PCR; TCRdb keeps only in-frame clonotypes and omits some of them. Of tens of thousands of clones in the sample, around 90% were seen once. The data stem from a study of T cell changes during pregnancy in multiple sclerosis. The input for sequencing was CD8+ T cells from peripheral blood mononuclear cells, taken in the second trimester of pregnancy. The source of this sequence is a female donor with multiple sclerosis, enrolled in a pregnancy study. The J gene is TRBJ2-2, the V gene TRBV18, with TRBD1 matching over 7 bases. The CDR3 region has the DNA TGTGCCAGCTCACGCGACAGGGCTCACGGGGAGCTGTTTTTT. Translated: CASSRDRAHGELFF.